This T cell receptor beta chain was found in a study of blood T cell repertoires in COVID-19. Background on the study: In each case, the material was cDNA or gDNA derived from T cells, B-cell-depleted T cells, or PBMCs.

Trimming cost V 4 bases and J 3 bases; bases outside gene matches: 3. The CDR3 totals 15 residues. Germline CDR1 reads MGHDK; CDR2 reads SYGVNS. In the source study's methods: From reference gene primer amplification, estimates of nucleated cell counts were derived. Assay: immunoSEQ multiplex PCR; the TCRdb copy retains only in-frame clones and omits some. The V and J calls and clone size come from that table; D and trimming were worked out from the DNA. The table lists 200,000 to 250,000 clones, approximately 78% of them singletons, with roughly 3.2% in the top ten. The source material was peripheral blood. The rearrangement uses TRBV25-1 and TRBJ1-5; 10 bases match TRBD1. The TCR sequence derives from a woman between 18 and 29 years old with acute or convalescent COVID-19. CDR3 sequence (DNA): TGTGCCAGCAGTGGACAGGGGGCCGCCAATCAGCCCCAGCATTTT. It yields the protein CASSGQGAANQPQHF.